This paragraph reports one T cell receptor (beta chain). In the original analysis: How many nucleated cells were present was estimated from reference gene primer amplification. Using immunoSEQ multiplex PCR, the repertoire was profiled, and TCRdb retains in-frame clones only, with some absent. V and J calls plus clone size are reproduced from that table; the DNA served to infer D and trimming. The sample holds over 150,000 clones, 79% seen once. Germline assignment: CDR1 SGHTA and CDR2 FQGNSA. CDR3 length: 19 amino acids. With V trimmed by 1 base and J by 1 base, 11 bases remained unmatched. The data derive from a study of blood T cell repertoires in COVID-19. Study overall: Sources were T cells, B-cell-depleted T cells, or PBMCs; the material itself was cDNA or gDNA.

Material: PBMCs or T cells enriched from blood (not recorded which). The source of this sequence is a woman aged 70-85 years in a cohort exposed to, infected with or recovered from COVID-19 (not recorded which). This sequence joins TRBV7-2 and TRBJ2-1; TRBD2 matches 9 bases. CDR3 protein: CASSLVAGAFGGSYNEQFF. In DNA form, the CDR3 reads TGTGCCAGCAGCTTAGTAGCGGGGGCCTTTGGAGGGTCCTACAATGAGCAGTTCTTC. Filled out from reference TRBV7-2 and TRBJ2-1, the complete variable domain reads GAGVSQSPSNKVTEKGKDVELRCDPISGHTALYWYRQSLGQGLEFLIYFQGNSAPDKSGLPSDRFSAERTGGSVSTLTIQRTQQEDSAVYLCASSLVAGAFGGSYNEQFFGPGTRLTVL.